One and the same sample provided the 13 T cell receptor beta chains below, sequenced in a study of blood T cells in healthy people across ages. For the second PCR, which ran for about 7 to 12 cycles, a sample-barcoded 5' primer and a J-beta primer mix were used. One entry per CDR3 protein results from TCRdb running MiXCR on the 5' RACE reads. The sample consists of approximately 780,000 distinct CDR3 sequences, about 26% of them appearing once. These records were also assigned to another study, of T cells of mothers and their children.

Sequencing used blood. These receptors were taken from a boy aged 10-17 years in good health.

Notes on this clonotype: The junction does not match germline at one end; this may be a read error. J is TRBJ1-2 and V is TRBV10-3; 8 bases match TRBD1. The germline V gene encodes CDR1 ENHRY and CDR2 SYGVKD. CDR3 length: 13 residues. CDR3 nucleotide sequence: TGTGCCATCAGGGGGACAGGTAGCGATGGCGACACCTTC. This codes for CAIRGTGSDGDTF.

This clonotype occurred a few times. The chain uses TRBV5-1 and TRBJ2-5; tentatively, D is TRBD1 or TRBD2 (5 bases each). CDR1 and CDR2 from the germline V gene are SGHRS and YFSETQ. CDR3 length: 13 residues. With 4 bases removed from V and 5 bases from J, the gap between germline ends came to 12 bases. CDR3 in DNA: TGCGCCAGCAGCGCCGGGACGGTGGAGACCCAGTACTTC. This encodes CASSAGTVETQYF.

This clonotype was detected once. J is TRBJ1-6 and V is TRBV28; D gene unclear. The CDR3 spans 17 residues. Germline CDR1 reads MDHEN; CDR2 reads SYDVKM. The ends were cut back, 6 bases at V and 0 bases at J, with 15 bases in the middle. CDR3 DNA: TGTGCCAGCAGCTCCATCAAAGTAGACTCCTATAATTCACCCCTCCACTTT. Translating it yields CASSSIKVDSYNSPLHF.

The J gene is TRBJ1-1, the V gene TRBV29-1, with D possibly matching TRBD1 (6 bases). Trimming stripped 5 bases from V and 3 bases from J, with 16 bases between. Germline assignment: CDR1 SQVTM and CDR2 ANQGSEA. The CDR3 is 14 amino acids. CDR3 region: CSVYEGQGDTEAFF. CDR3 nucleotides: TGCAGCGTTTATGAGGGACAAGGCGACACTGAAGCTTTCTTT. The variable domain in full, completed from reference TRBV29-1 and TRBJ1-1, reads SAVISQKPSRDICQRGTSLTIQCQVDSQVTMMFWYRQQPGQSLTLIATANQGSEATYESGFVIDKFPISRPNLTFSTLTVSNMSPEDSSIYLCSVYEGQGDTEAFFGQGTRLTVV.

This clonotype was counted at least ten times. V usage is TRBV7-9 and J usage is TRBJ1-1; no reliable D call. The V and J ends lost 10 bases and 1 base respectively, with 16 bases between them. Germline CDR1 is SEHNR and CDR2 is FQNEAQ (reference sequence). There are 14 residues in the CDR3. The CDR3 here is CATYKEGRNTEAFF. For the CDR3, the DNA is TGTGCCACCTACAAGGAGGGTAGGAACACTGAAGCTTTCTTT.

This clonotype appeared once. The V and J genes are TRBV7-9 and TRBJ1-2; 7 bases are a match to TRBD1. Germline loops: CDR1 SEHNR, CDR2 FQNEAQ (reference sequence). This CDR3 contains 13 residues. J gave up 4 bases and V 4 bases, and 3 bases lay outside the gene matches. In nucleotides, the CDR3 is TGTGCCAGCAGCTCGGGACAGATCTATGGCTACACCTTC. It encodes CASSSGQIYGYTF.

This clonotype was counted between two and nine times. The chain couples TRBV5-1 to TRBJ1-1; 8 bases are shared with TRBD1. J lost 5 bases, V lost 3 bases, and 12 bases had no gene match. Germline V gene sequence: CDR1 SGHRS, CDR2 YFSETQ. The CDR3 extends over 16 amino acids. The DNA of the CDR3 is TGCGCCAGCAGCTCCGGACAGGGCCCTACCCGGACTGAAGCTTTCTTT. Its protein is CASSSGQGPTRTEAFF.

This rearrangement joins TRBV5-4 to TRBJ2-1; D call uncertain. The end of the DNA fits TRBJ2-5 better, so the J call may be wrong. This CDR3 is 12 amino acids long. Germline V gene lookup returns CDR1 SGHNT and CDR2 YYREEE (reference sequence). CDR3: CASSLHSETQYF. In DNA form, the CDR3 reads TGTGCCAGCAGCCTCCACTCGGAGACCCAGTACTTC.

The rearrangement uses TRBV7-9 and TRBJ1-3; no reliable D call. The ends were cut back, 1 base at V and 2 bases at J, with 3 bases in the middle. CDR3 length equals 13 residues. Germline V gene data show CDR1 as SEHNR and CDR2 as FQNEAQ (reference sequence). CDR3 DNA: TGTGCCAGCAGCTTAGGTGCTGGAAACACCATATATTTT. Amino acids: CASSLGAGNTIYF.

V usage is TRBV19 and J usage is TRBJ1-1; no clear D. The CDR3 is 12 residues long. The V end was cut by 3 bases, the J end by 8 bases, with 10 bases between. Germline V CDR1 and CDR2: LNHDA, SQIVND (reference sequence). The CDR3 is CASSMGQPEAFF. The CDR3 DNA sequence: TGTGCCAGTAGTATGGGCCAGCCCGAAGCTTTCTTT.

To note about this clonotype: At one end, the junction sequence differs from germline, possibly due to a read error. The rearrangement joins TRBV6-6 to TRBJ1-1; 11 bases agree with TRBD1. This CDR3 comprises 16 residues. The germline CDR1 and CDR2 sequences are MNHNY and SVGAGI (reference sequence). CDR3 protein: CASRQGQGVRNAEAFF. CDR3 bases: TGTGCCAGCAGGCAGGGACAGGGGGTCCGGAACGCTGAAGCTTTCTTT.

This clonotype showed up just a few times. This chain links TRBV9 with TRBJ2-3; 11 bases align to TRBD2. Trimming took 0 bases from V and 4 from J; bases not matched to a gene: 4. The length of the CDR3 is 16 residues. CDR1 is SGDLS and CDR2 is YYNGEE in the germline V gene. The CDR3 DNA sequence: TGTGCCAGCAGCGTAGAGGTAGCGGGGGGGCCAGATACGCAGTATTTT. It codes for CASSVEVAGGPDTQYF.

The chain uses TRBV7-9 and TRBJ2-7, with 7 bases matching TRBD1. V lost 4 bases to trimming and J lost 0 bases; unmatched junction nucleotides: 9. This CDR3 contains 16 residues. Germline V CDR1 and CDR2: SEHNR, FQNEAQ (reference sequence). In nucleotides, the CDR3 is TGTGCCAGCAGCTACGGGCCCGGGACAGACTCCTACGAGCAGTACTTC. Amino acid sequence: CASSYGPGTDSYEQYF.